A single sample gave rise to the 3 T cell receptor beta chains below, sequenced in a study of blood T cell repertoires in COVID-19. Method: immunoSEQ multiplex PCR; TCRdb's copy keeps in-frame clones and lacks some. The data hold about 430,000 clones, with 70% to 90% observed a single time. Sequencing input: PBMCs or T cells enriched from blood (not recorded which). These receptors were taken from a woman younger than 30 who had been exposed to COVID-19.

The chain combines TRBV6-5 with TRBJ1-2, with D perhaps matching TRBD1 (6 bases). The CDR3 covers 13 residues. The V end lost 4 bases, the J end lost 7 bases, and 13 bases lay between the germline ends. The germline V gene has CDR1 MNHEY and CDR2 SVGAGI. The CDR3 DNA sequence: TGTGCCAGCAGTTTACAGGGTTCAAGTGGCTACACCTTC. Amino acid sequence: CASSLQGSSGYTF.

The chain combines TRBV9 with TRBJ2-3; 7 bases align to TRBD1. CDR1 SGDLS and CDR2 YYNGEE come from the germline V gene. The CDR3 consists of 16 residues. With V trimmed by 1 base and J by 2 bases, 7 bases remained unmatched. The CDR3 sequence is CASSVPTGQDTDTQYF. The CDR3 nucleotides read TGTGCCAGCAGCGTACCCACAGGACAGGACACAGATACGCAGTATTTT.

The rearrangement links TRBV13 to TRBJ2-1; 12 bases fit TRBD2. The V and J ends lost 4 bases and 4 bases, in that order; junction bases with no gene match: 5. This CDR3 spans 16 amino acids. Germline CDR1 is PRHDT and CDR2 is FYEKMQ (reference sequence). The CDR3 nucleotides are TGTGCCAGCAGCTCATCAGGACTAGCGGGGTACAATGAGCAGTTCTTC. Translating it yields CASSSSGLAGYNEQFF.